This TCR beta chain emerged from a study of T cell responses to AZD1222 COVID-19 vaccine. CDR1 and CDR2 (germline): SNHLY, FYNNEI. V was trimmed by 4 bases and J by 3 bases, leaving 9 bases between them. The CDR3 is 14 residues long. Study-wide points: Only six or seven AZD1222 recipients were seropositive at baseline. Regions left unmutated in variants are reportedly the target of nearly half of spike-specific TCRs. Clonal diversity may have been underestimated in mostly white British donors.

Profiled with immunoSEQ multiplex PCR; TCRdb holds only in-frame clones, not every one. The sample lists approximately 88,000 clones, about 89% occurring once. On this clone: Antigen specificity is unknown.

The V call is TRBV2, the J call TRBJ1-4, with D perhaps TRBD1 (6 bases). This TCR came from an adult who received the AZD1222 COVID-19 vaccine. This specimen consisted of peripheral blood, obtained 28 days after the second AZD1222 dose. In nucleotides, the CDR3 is TGTGCCAGCAGTGGCGGACAGTCTAATGAAAAACTGTTTTTT. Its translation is CASSGGQSNEKLFF.